What follows describes a single TCR beta chain. The V gene's germline CDR1 is MNHEY and CDR2 SMNVEV (reference sequence). The ends were cut back, 5 bases at V and 2 bases at J, with 4 bases in the middle. The CDR3 runs to 13 residues. The sample is drawn from a study of blood T cell repertoires in COVID-19. Study in general: In each case, the material was cDNA or gDNA derived from T cells, B-cell-depleted T cells, or PBMCs.

The table came from immunoSEQ multiplex PCR; TCRdb's copy has only in-frame clones and leaves some out. The repertoire holds about 160,000 clones, with 65% to 85% as singletons. Sequencing was done on a sample of peripheral blood. The receptor comes from a man in his sixties with active or convalescent COVID-19. V gene TRBV27 combines with J gene TRBJ2-6; the D is unclear. The CDR3 sequence is CASSVTGANVLTF. The DNA for the CDR3 is TGTGCCAGCAGTGTTACTGGGGCCAACGTCCTGACTTTC.